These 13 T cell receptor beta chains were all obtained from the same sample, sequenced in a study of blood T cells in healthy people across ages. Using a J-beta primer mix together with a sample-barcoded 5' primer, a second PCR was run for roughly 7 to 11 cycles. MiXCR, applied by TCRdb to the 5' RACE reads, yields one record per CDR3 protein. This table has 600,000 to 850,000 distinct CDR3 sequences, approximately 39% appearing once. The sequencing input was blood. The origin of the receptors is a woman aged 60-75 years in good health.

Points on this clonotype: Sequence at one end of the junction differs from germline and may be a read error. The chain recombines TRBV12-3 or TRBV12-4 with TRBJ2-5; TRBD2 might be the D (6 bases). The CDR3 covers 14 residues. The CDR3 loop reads CANSHGRGGETQYF. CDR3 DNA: TGTGCCAACAGTCACGGGCGGGGTGGAGAGACCCAGTACTTC.

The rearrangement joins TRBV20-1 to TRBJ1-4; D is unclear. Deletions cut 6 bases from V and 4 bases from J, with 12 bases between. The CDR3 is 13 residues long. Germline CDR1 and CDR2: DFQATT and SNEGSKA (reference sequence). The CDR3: CSAMGVVNEKLFF. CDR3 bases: TGCAGTGCCATGGGCGTAGTTAATGAAAAACTGTTTTTT.

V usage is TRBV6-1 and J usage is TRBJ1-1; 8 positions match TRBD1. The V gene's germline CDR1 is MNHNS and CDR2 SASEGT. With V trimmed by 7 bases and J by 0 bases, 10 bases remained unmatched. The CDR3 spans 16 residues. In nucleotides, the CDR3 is TGTGCCAGCATTATCTTGACAGGGGCGATGAACACTGAAGCTTTCTTT. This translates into CASIILTGAMNTEAFF.

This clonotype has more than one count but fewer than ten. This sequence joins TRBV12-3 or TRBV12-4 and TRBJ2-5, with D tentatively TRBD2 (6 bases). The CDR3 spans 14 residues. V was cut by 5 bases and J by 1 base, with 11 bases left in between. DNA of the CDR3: TGTGCCAGCAGTGTTGGGGGGATCCAAGAGACCCAGTACTTC. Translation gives CASSVGGIQETQYF.

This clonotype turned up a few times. The CDR3 is CASSVPGTGDSYEQYF. The CDR3 DNA sequence: TGTGCCAGCAGCGTACCCGGGACAGGGGACTCCTACGAGCAGTACTTC. V and J are TRBV5-6 and TRBJ2-7, with TRBD1 matching 10 bases. After removal of 4 bases from V and 0 bases from J, the junction contained 7 bases not matched to a gene. This CDR3 region has 16 residues. Germline CDR1 is SGHDT and CDR2 is YYEEEE.

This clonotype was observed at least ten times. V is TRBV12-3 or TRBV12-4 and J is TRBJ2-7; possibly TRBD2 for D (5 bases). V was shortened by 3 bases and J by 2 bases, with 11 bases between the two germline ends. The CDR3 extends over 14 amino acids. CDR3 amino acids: CASSLIRGAYEQYF. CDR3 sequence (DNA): TGTGCCAGCAGTTTGATACGGGGAGCCTACGAGCAGTACTTC.

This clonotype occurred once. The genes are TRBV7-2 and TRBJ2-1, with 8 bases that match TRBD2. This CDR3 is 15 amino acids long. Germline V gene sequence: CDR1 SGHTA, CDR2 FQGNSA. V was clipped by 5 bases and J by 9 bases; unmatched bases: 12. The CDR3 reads CASSPGRAGDSEQFF. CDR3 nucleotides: TGTGCCAGCAGCCCGGGACGAGCGGGAGACTCTGAGCAGTTCTTC.

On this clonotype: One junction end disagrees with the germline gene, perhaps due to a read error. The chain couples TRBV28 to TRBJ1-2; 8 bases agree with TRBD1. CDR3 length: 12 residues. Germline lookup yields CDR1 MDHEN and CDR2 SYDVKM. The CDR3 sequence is CATQDRAFGYTF. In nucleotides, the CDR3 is TGCGCCACTCAGGACAGGGCCTTTGGCTACACCTTC.

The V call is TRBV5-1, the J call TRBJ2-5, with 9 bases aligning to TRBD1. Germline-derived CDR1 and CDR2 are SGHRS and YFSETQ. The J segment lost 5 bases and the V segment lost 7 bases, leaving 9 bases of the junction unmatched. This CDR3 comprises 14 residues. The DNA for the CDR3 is TGCGCCAGCCTACTGGGGACAGGGCTGGAGACCCAGTACTTC. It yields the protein CASLLGTGLETQYF.

The CDR3 DNA follows: TGTGCCAGCAGCCGGACCCGGGGCGTCACAGATACGCAGTATTTT. Translated, it gives CASSRTRGVTDTQYF. V is TRBV7-6 and J is TRBJ2-3; D possibly matches TRBD1 or TRBD2 (5 bases each). The CDR3 loop spans 15 amino acids. Germline V gene sequence: CDR1 SGHVS, CDR2 FNYEAQ. Deletions cut 5 bases from V and 2 bases from J, with 14 bases between.

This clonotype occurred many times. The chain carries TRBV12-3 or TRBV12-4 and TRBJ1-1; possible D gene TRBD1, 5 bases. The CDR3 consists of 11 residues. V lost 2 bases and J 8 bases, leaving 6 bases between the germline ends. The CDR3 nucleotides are TGTGCCAGCAGTTTATGGACAGAAGCTTTCTTT. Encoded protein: CASSLWTEAFF.

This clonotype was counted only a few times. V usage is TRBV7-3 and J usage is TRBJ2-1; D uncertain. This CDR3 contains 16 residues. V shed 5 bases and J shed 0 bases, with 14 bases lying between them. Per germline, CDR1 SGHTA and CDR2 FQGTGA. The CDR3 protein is CASSPMSLSSYNEQFF. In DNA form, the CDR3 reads TGTGCCAGCAGCCCCATGTCCTTGTCCTCCTACAATGAGCAGTTCTTC.

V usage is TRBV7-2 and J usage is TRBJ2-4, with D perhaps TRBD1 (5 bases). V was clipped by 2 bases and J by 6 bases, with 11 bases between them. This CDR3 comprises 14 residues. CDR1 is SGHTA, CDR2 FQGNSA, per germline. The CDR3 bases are TGTGCCAGCAGCTTAACCAATGACAGAAACATTCAGTACTTC. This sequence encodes CASSLTNDRNIQYF.